The clone carrying this TCR beta chain was seen a few times. Its antigen is undetermined. The sample is drawn from a study of T cell responses to AZD1222 COVID-19 vaccine. Method: immunoSEQ multiplex PCR; TCRdb's copy keeps in-frame clones and lacks some. The sample includes more than 100,000 clones, around nine tenths of them seen just once. Study-wide results and limits: Sampled repertoires all dated from after the peak T cell response.

Germline-derived CDR1 and CDR2 are SQVTM and ANQGSEA. With 6 bases removed from V and 2 bases from J, the gap between germline ends came to 8 bases. The CDR3 is 11 amino acids. V and J are TRBV29-1 and TRBJ2-7; D may match TRBD1 or TRBD2 (6 bases each). Sequenced material: peripheral blood, taken on day 0 of AZD1222 vaccination. The sequence came from an adult in good health. The CDR3 protein is CSVRGAYEQYF. In nucleotides, the CDR3 is TGCAGCGTGAGGGGGGCCTACGAGCAGTACTTC.